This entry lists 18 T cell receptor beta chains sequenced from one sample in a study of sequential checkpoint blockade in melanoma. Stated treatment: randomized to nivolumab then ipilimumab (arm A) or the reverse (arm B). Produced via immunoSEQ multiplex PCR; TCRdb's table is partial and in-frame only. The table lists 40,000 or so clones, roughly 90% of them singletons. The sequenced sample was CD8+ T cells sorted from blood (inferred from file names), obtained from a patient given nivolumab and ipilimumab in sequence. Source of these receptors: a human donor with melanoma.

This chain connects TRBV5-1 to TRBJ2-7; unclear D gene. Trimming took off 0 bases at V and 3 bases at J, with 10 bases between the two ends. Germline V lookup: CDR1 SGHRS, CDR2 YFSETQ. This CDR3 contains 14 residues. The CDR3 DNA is TGCGCCAGCAGCTTGGACGTAAAGCTCTACGAGCAGTACTTC. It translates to CASSLDVKLYEQYF. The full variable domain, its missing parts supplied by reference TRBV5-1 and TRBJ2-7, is KAGVTQTPRYLIKTRGQQVTLSCSPISGHRSVSWYQQTPGQGLQFLFEYFSETQRNKGNFPGRFSGRQFSNSRSEMNVSTLELGDSALYLCASSLDVKLYEQYFGPGTRLTVT.

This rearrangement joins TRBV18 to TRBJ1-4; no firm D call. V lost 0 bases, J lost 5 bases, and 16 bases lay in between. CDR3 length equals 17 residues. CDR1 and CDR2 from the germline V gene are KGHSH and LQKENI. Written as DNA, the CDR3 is TGTGCCAGCTCACCACCGCCTGGGGAGAGTCTAAATGAAAAACTGTTTTTT. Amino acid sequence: CASSPPPGESLNEKLFF.

This CDR3 reads CASSPYGGAGQPQHF. The CDR3 DNA sequence: TGTGCCAGCAGTCCCTATGGGGGAGCGGGGCAGCCCCAGCATTTT. The chain has TRBV5-8 and TRBJ1-5; tentative D call: TRBD1 (5 bases). The CDR3 spans 15 residues. The V end lost 5 bases, the J end lost 7 bases, and 19 bases lay between the germline ends. CDR1 is SGHTS and CDR2 is YDEGEE in the germline V gene.

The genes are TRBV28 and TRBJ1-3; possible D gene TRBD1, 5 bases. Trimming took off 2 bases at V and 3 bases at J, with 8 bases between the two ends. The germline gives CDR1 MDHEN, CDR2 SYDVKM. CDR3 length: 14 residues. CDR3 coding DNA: TGTGCCAGCAGTTTAGGAGGGGATGGAAACACCATATATTTT. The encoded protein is CASSLGGDGNTIYF.

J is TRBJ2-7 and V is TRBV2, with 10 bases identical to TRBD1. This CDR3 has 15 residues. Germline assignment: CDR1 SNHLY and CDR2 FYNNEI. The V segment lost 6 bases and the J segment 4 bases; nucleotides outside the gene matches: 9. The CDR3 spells CASRLGDRGQYEQYF. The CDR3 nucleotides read TGTGCCAGCAGGTTGGGCGACAGGGGGCAATACGAGCAGTACTTC. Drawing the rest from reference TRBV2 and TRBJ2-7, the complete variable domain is EPEVTQTPSHQVTQMGQEVILRCVPISNHLYFYWYRQILGQKVEFLVSFYNNEISEKSEIFDDQFSVERPDGSNFTLKIRSTKLEDSAMYFCASRLGDRGQYEQYFGPGTRLTVT.

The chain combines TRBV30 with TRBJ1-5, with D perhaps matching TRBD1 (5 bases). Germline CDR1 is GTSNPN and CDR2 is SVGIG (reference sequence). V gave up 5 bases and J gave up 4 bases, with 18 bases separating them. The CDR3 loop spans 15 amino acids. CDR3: CAWGIGTGLNQPQHF. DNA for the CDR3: TGTGCCTGGGGGATTGGGACGGGACTTAATCAGCCCCAGCATTTT.

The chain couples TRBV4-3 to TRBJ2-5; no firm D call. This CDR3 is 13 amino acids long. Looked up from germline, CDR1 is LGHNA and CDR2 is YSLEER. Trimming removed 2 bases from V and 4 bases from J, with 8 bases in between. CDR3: CASSQYFGETQYF. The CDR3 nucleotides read TGCGCCAGCAGCCAATACTTCGGAGAGACCCAGTACTTC.

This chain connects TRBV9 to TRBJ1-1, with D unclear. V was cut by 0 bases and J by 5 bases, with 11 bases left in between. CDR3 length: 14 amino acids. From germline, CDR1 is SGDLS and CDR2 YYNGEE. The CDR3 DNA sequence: TGTGCCAGCAGCGTAGTCGGAGGCGGGACTGAAGCTTTCTTT. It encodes CASSVVGGGTEAFF.

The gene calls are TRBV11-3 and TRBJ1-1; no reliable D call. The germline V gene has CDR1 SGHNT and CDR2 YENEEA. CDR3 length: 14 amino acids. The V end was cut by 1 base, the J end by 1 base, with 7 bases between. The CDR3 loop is CASSLVAENTEAFF. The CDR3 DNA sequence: TGTGCCAGCAGCTTAGTGGCCGAGAACACTGAAGCTTTCTTT. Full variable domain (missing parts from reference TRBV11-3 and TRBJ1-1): EAGVVQSPRYKIIEKKQPVAFWCNPISGHNTLYWYLQNLGQGPELLIRYENEEAVDDSQLPKDRFSAERLKGVDSTLKIQPAELGDSAVYLCASSLVAENTEAFFGQGTRLTVV.

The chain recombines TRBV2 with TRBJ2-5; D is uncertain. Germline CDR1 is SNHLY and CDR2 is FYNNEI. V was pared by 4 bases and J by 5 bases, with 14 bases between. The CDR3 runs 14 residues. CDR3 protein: CASSVLEDGETQYF. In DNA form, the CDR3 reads TGTGCCAGCAGTGTCCTGGAAGACGGGGAGACCCAGTACTTC.

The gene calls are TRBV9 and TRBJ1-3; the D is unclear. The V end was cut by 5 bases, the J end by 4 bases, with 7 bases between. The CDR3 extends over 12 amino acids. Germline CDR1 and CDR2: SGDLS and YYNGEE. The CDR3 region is CASSDTGNTIYF. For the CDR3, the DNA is TGTGCCAGCAGTGACACAGGAAACACCATATATTTT.

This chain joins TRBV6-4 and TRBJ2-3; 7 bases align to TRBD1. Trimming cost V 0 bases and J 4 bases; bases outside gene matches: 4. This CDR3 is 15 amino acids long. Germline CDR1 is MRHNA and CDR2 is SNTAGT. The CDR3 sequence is CASSDSIGGPDTQYF. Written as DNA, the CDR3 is TGTGCCAGCAGTGACTCGATAGGGGGCCCAGATACGCAGTATTTT.

The CDR3 coding sequence is TGTGCCAGCAGTTTATCGGGAGTAACCTACGAGCAGTACTTC. Encoded protein: CASSLSGVTYEQYF. V is TRBV27 and J is TRBJ2-7, with D perhaps TRBD2 (5 bases). Germline assignment: CDR1 MNHEY and CDR2 SMNVEV (reference sequence). The CDR3 contains 14 residues. Trimming pared 0 bases from V and 2 bases from J, leaving 8 bases between.

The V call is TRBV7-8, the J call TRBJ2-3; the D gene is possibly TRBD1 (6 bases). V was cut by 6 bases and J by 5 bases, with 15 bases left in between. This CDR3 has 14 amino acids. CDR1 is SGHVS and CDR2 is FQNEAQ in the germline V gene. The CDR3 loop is CASRLGAGEDTQYF. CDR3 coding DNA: TGTGCCAGCAGGTTGGGGGCGGGCGAAGATACGCAGTATTTT.

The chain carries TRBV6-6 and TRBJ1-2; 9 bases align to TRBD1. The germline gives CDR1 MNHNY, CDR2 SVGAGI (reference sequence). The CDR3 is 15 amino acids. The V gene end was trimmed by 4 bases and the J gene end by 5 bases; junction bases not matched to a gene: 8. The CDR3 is CASSFRDREGYGYTF. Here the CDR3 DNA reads TGTGCCAGCAGTTTCCGGGACAGGGAGGGGTATGGCTACACCTTC.

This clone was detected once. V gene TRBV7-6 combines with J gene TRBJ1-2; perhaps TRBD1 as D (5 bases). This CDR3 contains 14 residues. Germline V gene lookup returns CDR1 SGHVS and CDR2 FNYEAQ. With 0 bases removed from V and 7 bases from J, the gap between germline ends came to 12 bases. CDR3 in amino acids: CASSLAQGAGGYTF. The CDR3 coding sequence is TGTGCCAGCAGCTTAGCGCAAGGGGCTGGTGGCTACACCTTC.

This CDR3 is CASQQGNTEAFF. The CDR3 DNA reads TGCGCCAGTCAACAGGGGAACACTGAAGCTTTCTTT. V and J are TRBV5-1 and TRBJ1-1; TRBD1 might be the D (6 bases). This CDR3 region has 12 residues. Trimming stripped 8 bases from V and 1 base from J, with 9 bases between. In germline, CDR1 is SGHRS, CDR2 YFSETQ.

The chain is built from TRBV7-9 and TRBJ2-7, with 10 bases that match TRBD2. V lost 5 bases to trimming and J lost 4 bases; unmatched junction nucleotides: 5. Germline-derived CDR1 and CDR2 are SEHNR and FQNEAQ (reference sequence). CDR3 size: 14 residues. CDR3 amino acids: CASSLGLAVYEQYV. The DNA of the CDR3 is TGTGCCAGCAGCCTTGGACTAGCGGTATACGAGCAGTACGTC.